The 27 T cell receptor beta chains presented below share a single source sample, sequenced in a study of metastatic and nonmetastatic thyroid tumors. TCRdb re-analyzed the PCR reads using MiXCR. The table shows about 92,000 clones, with just under 15% occurring only once. All patients reached thyroid surgery having received no treatment beforehand. The source material was blood. The receptors were gathered from a female donor with papillary thyroid cancer or a benign thyroid nodule (not recorded which). Some clones in this sample may be carry-over from other donors' samples.

This clone was seen a handful of times. A read error may be the cause here, since a much bigger clone is one base away. The chain has TRBV19 and TRBJ1-1; no reliable D call. The CDR3 is 12 residues long. Germline CDR1 reads LNHDA; CDR2 reads SQIVND (reference sequence). V was pared by 4 bases and J by 2 bases, with 5 bases between. DNA for the CDR3: TGTGCCAGTAGTACTTACAACACTGAAGCTTTCTTT. This gives the protein CASSTYNTEAFF.

Ten or more counts support this clone. CDR3 sequence: CASSYSGTGAPVNYGYTF. CDR3 nucleotide sequence: TGTGCCAGCAGTTACTCCGGGACAGGGGCTCCTGTTAACTATGGCTACACCTTC. The rearrangement joins TRBV6-2 or TRBV6-3 to TRBJ1-2; 10 bases align to TRBD1. The V gene's germline CDR1 is MNHEY and CDR2 SVGEGT. V was clipped by 0 bases and J by 1 base; unmatched bases: 8. CDR3 length: 18 amino acids.

This clone has ten or more counts. This rearrangement joins TRBV30 to TRBJ1-1; D might be TRBD1 (5 bases). Germline V gene data show CDR1 as GTSNPN and CDR2 as SVGIG (reference sequence). This CDR3 region has 14 residues. V was trimmed by 4 bases and J by 5 bases, leaving 17 bases between them. The CDR3 region is CAWISIRERTEAFF. For the CDR3, the DNA is TGTGCCTGGATCTCTATCAGGGAGAGGACTGAAGCTTTCTTT.

This clone has at least ten counts. The rearrangement links TRBV11-2 to TRBJ2-3; the D gene could be TRBD1 or TRBD2 (5 bases each). This CDR3 is 15 amino acids long. Germline CDR1 and CDR2: SGHAT and FQNNGV. The V gene lost 8 bases and the J gene lost 2 bases, with 17 bases spanning the gap. The CDR3 loop reads CASSGTDVSTDTQYF. CDR3 coding DNA: TGTGCCAGCTCCGGGACCGATGTCTCCACAGATACGCAGTATTTT.

This clone showed up many times. The CDR3 region is CASSLGGQKETQYF. DNA of the CDR3: TGTGCCAGCAGCTTAGGGGGACAGAAAGAGACCCAGTACTTC. The gene calls are TRBV7-2 and TRBJ2-5; TRBD1 matches at 7 bases. The germline gives CDR1 SGHTA, CDR2 FQGNSA. With V trimmed by 1 base and J by 3 bases, 2 bases remained unmatched. CDR3 length equals 14 residues.

This clone was seen just once. A junction end diverges from the germline sequence, so it may reflect a read error. The chain uses TRBV7-2 and TRBJ1-1, with D unresolved. The CDR3 is 12 amino acids. Germline-derived CDR1 and CDR2 are SGHTA and FQGNSA. The CDR3 region is CASILGWTEAFF. Here the CDR3 DNA reads TGTGCCAGCATCTTAGGTTGGACTGAAGCTTTCTTT.

This clone was counted a single time. The chain uses TRBV28 and TRBJ2-6; 7 bases agree with TRBD1. V lost 8 bases and J lost 0; bases outside the gene matches: 22. Germline assignment: CDR1 MDHEN and CDR2 SYDVKM. The CDR3 consists of 21 residues. CDR3 in amino acids: CASLSSIIPGTVSSGANVLTF. The CDR3 bases are TGTGCCAGCCTTTCTAGCATTATACCCGGGACAGTAAGCTCTGGGGCCAACGTCCTGACTTTC.

This clone was seen at least ten times. The V gene is TRBV10-1, the J gene TRBJ2-3; D perhaps matches TRBD2 (6 bases). Trimming stripped 6 bases from V and 3 bases from J, with 16 bases between. There are 15 residues in the CDR3. Germline V gene sequence: CDR1 WNHNN, CDR2 SYGVQD (reference sequence). The DNA for the CDR3 is TGCGCCAGCAGCCCCGGGGGAGTCTGGACAGATACGCAGTATTTT. It translates to CASSPGGVWTDTQYF.

The table lists this clone with many counts. The rearrangement joins TRBV4-1 to TRBJ1-2, with TRBD1 as a possible D gene (5 bases). V was pared by 6 bases and J by 7 bases, with 15 bases between. Germline lookup yields CDR1 MGHRA and CDR2 YSYEKL. The CDR3 is made up of 13 amino acids. Written as DNA, the CDR3 is TGCGCCAGCAGTCTCCAGGGTTTAGGTGGCTACACCTTC. Translating gives CASSLQGLGGYTF.

This clone came up many times. The J gene is TRBJ2-7, the V gene TRBV20-1; D unresolved. In germline, CDR1 is DFQATT, CDR2 SNEGSKA (reference sequence). Trimming took off 5 bases at V and 3 bases at J, with 20 bases between the two ends. The CDR3 covers 15 residues. DNA for the CDR3: TGCAGTGCTCTTCGTGGTCCTCGTGGTGGCTACGAGCAGTACTTC. Translation gives CSALRGPRGGYEQYF.

This clone was observed many times. The chain combines TRBV30 with TRBJ1-1; D possibly corresponds to TRBD1 (5 bases). The CDR3 has 11 residues. The V end lost 7 bases, the J end lost 1 base, and 7 bases lay between the germline ends. Germline CDR1 is GTSNPN and CDR2 is SVGIG (reference sequence). The CDR3 loop is CASGENTEAFF. The CDR3 region has the DNA TGTGCCTCGGGGGAGAACACTGAAGCTTTCTTT.

As to this clone: This may be a read error, as it is one base from a much larger clone. This CDR3 is missing its conserved last phenylalanine or tryptophan, likely due to a read error. V is TRBV2 and J is TRBJ1-4, with TRBD1 matching over 8 bases. The CDR3 is 12 residues long. Germline V CDR1 and CDR2: SNHLY, FYNNEI. The V and J ends lost 8 bases and 8 bases, in that order; junction bases with no gene match: 4. The CDR3 is CASRRTGEKLFL. CDR3 DNA: TGTGCCAGCCGTCGGACAGGGGAAAAACTGTTTTTG.

The sample holds many counts of this clone. V is TRBV3-1 and J is TRBJ2-7, with 7 bases identical to TRBD2. The junction had 5 bases not matched to a gene; V was cut back by 0 bases and J by 3 bases. There are 15 residues in the CDR3. Germline V gene sequence: CDR1 LGHDT, CDR2 YNNKEL (reference sequence). The CDR3 here is CASSQDPSGVYEQYF. CDR3 nucleotide sequence: TGTGCCAGCAGCCAAGATCCAAGCGGGGTCTACGAGCAGTACTTC.

Ten or more counts support this clone. The junction shows a germline mismatch at one end, possibly a read error. The chain combines TRBV7-2 with TRBJ2-7; 8 bases match TRBD1. The germline gives CDR1 SGHTA, CDR2 FQGNSA. CDR3 length: 15 residues. CDR3 in amino acids: CASKTDGQGGYEQYF. As DNA, the CDR3 is TGTGCCAGTAAAACCGATGGACAGGGAGGCTACGAGCAATACTTC.

The chain couples TRBV5-4 to TRBJ2-7; 10 bases are shared with TRBD1. Per the germline V gene, CDR1 is SGHNT and CDR2 is YYREEE (reference sequence). With 4 bases clipped from V and 2 bases from J, the junction kept 3 bases outside the gene matches. The CDR3 contains 14 residues. CDR3 sequence: CASSPDRGAYEQYF. CDR3 in DNA: TGTGCCAGCAGCCCGGACAGGGGGGCCTACGAGCAGTACTTC.

There are many counts of this clone. The chain carries TRBV5-6 and TRBJ2-7, with 7 bases fitting TRBD1. Unmatched junction bases numbered 4, after V lost 4 bases and J lost 3 bases. Germline V CDR1 and CDR2: SGHDT, YYEEEE. The CDR3 runs 13 residues. The CDR3 nucleotides read TGTGCCAGCAGCCAGACAGGGAACTACGAGCAGTACTTC. Translation: CASSQTGNYEQYF.

The rearrangement links TRBV5-1 to TRBJ2-7; 9 bases line up with TRBD2. The CDR3 is 15 amino acids. V lost 2 bases to trimming and J lost 1 base; unmatched junction nucleotides: 4. Germline V CDR1 and CDR2: SGHRS, YFSETQ. CDR3: CASSFWTSVSYEQYF. The CDR3 coding sequence is TGCGCCAGCAGCTTCTGGACTAGCGTATCCTACGAGCAGTACTTC.

A few counts support this clone. One junction end does not reproduce the germline sequence, and a read error may be involved. This chain's CDR3 is CASSYSTAGNQPQHF. The CDR3 coding sequence is TGTGCCAGCAGTTACTCGACAGCTGGTAATCAGCCCCAGCATTTT. V gene TRBV6-4 combines with J gene TRBJ1-5, with TRBD1 as a possible D gene (5 bases). This CDR3 has 15 residues. Germline V CDR1 and CDR2: MRHNA, SNTAGT.

This clone was observed a handful of times. One junction end disagrees with the germline gene, perhaps due to a read error. V and J are TRBV6-2 or TRBV6-3 and TRBJ1-5; D perhaps matches TRBD1 (6 bases). CDR3 length equals 17 residues. The germline gives CDR1 MNHEY, CDR2 SVGEGT. The chain's CDR3 is CASSYPRAGENNQTQHF. DNA for the CDR3: TGTGCCAGCAGTTACCCGCGGGCAGGGGAGAACAATCAGACCCAGCATTTT.

The genes are TRBV5-6 and TRBJ1-2; D not resolved. V was trimmed by 4 bases and J by 8 bases, leaving 18 bases between them. Germline assignment: CDR1 SGHDT and CDR2 YYEEEE. The CDR3 consists of 14 residues. The CDR3 coding sequence is TGTGCCAGCAGCGTTTCAGGTCACCGGCGGGGCTACACCTTC. It encodes CASSVSGHRRGYTF.

Only a few counts were recorded for this clone. This may come from a read error, since a much larger clone is one base off. V and J are TRBV2 and TRBJ1-4, with D tentatively TRBD1 (5 bases). V dropped 6 bases and J dropped 8 bases, with 13 bases sitting between them. This CDR3 is 13 amino acids long. CDR1 and CDR2 from the germline V gene are SNHLY and FYNNEI. The DNA of the CDR3 is TGTGCCAGCAGGGTCGGGGCATCCGAAAAACTGTTTTTT. Translating gives CASRVGASEKLFF.

This rearrangement joins TRBV5-6 to TRBJ2-2; D uncertain. Germline V lookup: CDR1 SGHDT, CDR2 YYEEEE. This CDR3 contains 12 residues. The germline V and J ends were trimmed by 2 bases and 7 bases, with 6 bases remaining between them. CDR3 amino acids: CASSFFVGELFF. The CDR3 bases are TGTGCCAGCAGCTTTTTTGTCGGGGAGCTGTTTTTT.

This clone was seen many times. V is TRBV7-3 and J is TRBJ2-5, with TRBD2 as a possible D gene (6 bases). V gave up 4 bases and J gave up 2 bases, with 14 bases separating them. CDR3 length: 15 residues. Germline loops: CDR1 SGHTA, CDR2 FQGTGA. The chain's CDR3 is CASSSNGGEQETQYF. CDR3 coding DNA: TGTGCCAGCAGCTCTAACGGGGGAGAACAAGAGACCCAGTACTTC.

At least ten counts were recorded for this clone. The chain joins TRBV4-2 to TRBJ2-3; D is unresolved. The germline V gene encodes CDR1 LGHNA and CDR2 YNFKEQ. The V gene lost 4 bases and the J gene lost 2 bases, with 1 base spanning the gap. There are 11 residues in the CDR3. CDR3 nucleotides: TGTGCCAGCAGCCTCACAGATACGCAGTATTTT. It specifies CASSLTDTQYF.

This clone showed up many times. The CDR3 bases are TGTGCCAGCAGACGAGTAGCGGGGGGTTACTACGAGCAGTACTTC. Translating it yields CASRRVAGGYYEQYF. The chain couples TRBV27 to TRBJ2-7; 10 bases match TRBD2. The CDR3 is 15 amino acids. CDR1 is MNHEY and CDR2 is SMNVEV in the germline V gene (reference sequence). V lost 6 bases and J lost 3; bases outside the gene matches: 8.

As to this clone: Distinct nucleotide sequences in the sample also encode this CDR3. The chain has TRBV7-6 and TRBJ2-2; 7 bases are a match to TRBD1. The CDR3 extends over 14 amino acids. The germline V gene has CDR1 SGHVS and CDR2 FNYEAQ. V gave up 11 bases and J gave up 4 bases; unmatched junction bases: 10. The CDR3 loop reads CACADRVGTGELFF. CDR3 coding DNA: TGTGCCTGTGCTGACAGGGTAGGCACCGGGGAGCTGTTTTTT.

Ten or more counts support this clone. The chain joins TRBV28 to TRBJ1-1; 10 bases are a match to TRBD1. V gave up 5 bases and J gave up 8 bases; unmatched junction bases: 8. The CDR3 is made up of 14 amino acids. Germline assignment: CDR1 MDHEN and CDR2 SYDVKM. CDR3 sequence (DNA): TGTGCCAGCAGTGTGACAGGGGGCGGACGGGAAGCTTTCTTT. Encoded protein: CASSVTGGGREAFF.